Shown below are 32 T cell receptor beta chains from a single sample sequenced in a study of T cells in Graves' hyperthyroidism and ophthalmopathy (dated by TCRdb to about 2019). The library was prepared using multiplex PCR. The sample was run on an Illumina HiSeq 2000. Amplification of TCR beta CDR3 regions was carried out from RNA transcripts. For the first round of RT-PCR on the TCR CDR3, the HTBI primer set was used together with the Qiagen OneStep RT-PCR kit. TCRdb passed the public sequencing reads through fastp at Q25 and MiXCR, retaining productive beta sequences. One record per CDR3 amino acid sequence lists the most common genes and DNA. The sample table records about 300,000 distinct CDR3 sequences; roughly 15% of these occur just once. Almost 8% of the sample belongs to the ten largest clones. Sequencing was performed on blood. All receptors come from a woman aged 25 to 39 with Graves' hyperthyroidism that later progressed to Graves' ophthalmopathy.

This clonotype was counted many times. The chain recombines TRBV18 with TRBJ1-1; 9 nucleotides match TRBD1. Germline CDR1 KGHSH, CDR2 LQKENI. The CDR3 length is 16 residues. J gave up 1 base and V 3 bases, and 6 bases lay outside the gene matches. CDR3 region: CASSPFPGQGNTEAFF. In DNA, the CDR3 is TGTGCCAGCTCACCCTTTCCGGGACAGGGGAACACTGAAGCTTTCTTT.

This clonotype was detected ten times or more. V is TRBV6-5 and J is TRBJ1-5; D is perhaps TRBD1 (5 bases). Between the trimmed V and J ends, which lost 2 bases and 2 bases, there was a span of 10 bases. The germline gives CDR1 MNHEY, CDR2 SVGAGI. The CDR3 sequence is 15 residues long. As DNA, the CDR3 is TGTGCCAGCAGTTACGGGGCTGGGGGCAATCAGCCCCAGCATTTT. It yields the protein CASSYGAGGNQPQHF.

Only a few counts were recorded for this clonotype. The V call is TRBV28, the J call TRBJ2-2; 10 nucleotides agree with TRBD2. The CDR3 spans 15 residues. Looked up from germline, CDR1 is MDHEN and CDR2 is SYDVKM. The ends lost 1 base at V and 5 bases at J; junction bases unmatched: 1. The DNA for the CDR3 is TGTGCCAGCAGTTTATTAGCGGGAGGAACCGGGGAGCTGTTTTTT. Translation gives CASSLLAGGTGELFF.

This clonotype has more than one count but fewer than ten. The CDR3 end shows no conserved phenylalanine or tryptophan, and so a read error is likely. Because the CDR3's place on the DNA is in doubt, the DNA is left out and the CDR3 is given as listed by TCRdb. This sequence joins TRBV7-2 and TRBJ2-7; TRBD1 is the table's D call and was not checked against the DNA. Germline V gives CDR1 SGHTA, CDR2 FQGNSA. The CDR3 spans 9 residues, counting both ends. CDR3 residues: CASSLVGAG.

For this clonotype: The CDR3 end shows no conserved phenylalanine or tryptophan, and so a read error is likely. The rearrangement uses TRBV3-1 and TRBJ2-7; D is ambiguous. This CDR3 region has 12 residues. CDR1 is LGHDT and CDR2 is YNNKEL in the germline V gene (reference sequence). CDR3 in amino acids: CASSQGPYEQYS. Here the CDR3 DNA reads TGTGCCAGTAGCCAAGGACCCTACGAGCAGTACTCC.

This clonotype was found many times. The genes are TRBV12-3 or TRBV12-4 and TRBJ2-7, with 9 bases identical to TRBD2. After removal of 6 bases from V and 5 bases from J, the junction contained 8 bases not matched to a gene. There are 14 residues in the CDR3. CDR3 bases: TGTGCCAGCAGGACGCGGGAGGGCCCCCACGAGCAGTACTTC. Its protein product is CASRTREGPHEQYF.

This clonotype was observed a single time. This chain joins TRBV24-1 and TRBJ2-1; no firm D call. V was shortened by 0 bases and J by 1 base, with 6 bases between the two germline ends. The germline V gene has CDR1 KGHDR and CDR2 SFDVKD. This CDR3 spans 15 amino acids. This CDR3 reads CATSDLRESYNEQFF. The CDR3 DNA follows: TGTGCCACCAGTGATTTGAGGGAATCCTACAATGAGCAGTTCTTC.

The chain carries TRBV19 and TRBJ2-7; possibly TRBD1 for D (5 bases). The V end was cut by 7 bases, the J end by 5 bases, with 12 bases between. CDR3 length: 12 residues. Germline V CDR1 and CDR2: LNHDA, SQIVND (reference sequence). The CDR3: CASTDSRHEQYF. CDR3 nucleotides: TGTGCCAGTACCGACAGCCGCCACGAGCAGTACTTC.

This clonotype has a handful of counts. V and J are TRBV20-1 and TRBJ2-1; 12 bases match TRBD2. The CDR3 totals 16 residues. The J segment lost 2 bases and the V segment lost 3 bases, leaving 5 bases of the junction unmatched. Germline V lookup: CDR1 DFQATT, CDR2 SNEGSKA (reference sequence). The CDR3 sequence: CSARMLAGGAYNEQFF. In DNA form, the CDR3 reads TGCAGTGCTAGGATGCTAGCGGGAGGGGCCTACAATGAGCAGTTCTTC.

This clonotype showed up many times. The chain uses TRBV20-1 and TRBJ1-1; tentative D call: TRBD1 (5 bases). V shed 5 bases and J shed 0 bases, with 13 bases lying between them. Germline CDR1 DFQATT, CDR2 SNEGSKA (reference sequence). The CDR3 is made up of 14 amino acids. In DNA form, the CDR3 reads TGCAGTGCTCGGGACGGGTCTATGAACACTGAAGCTTTCTTT. Amino acids: CSARDGSMNTEAFF.

The sample holds many counts of this clonotype. The chain joins TRBV19 to TRBJ2-7; TRBD1 is a possible D gene (5 bases). V was pared by 5 bases and J by 6 bases, with 11 bases between. Germline V gene sequence: CDR1 LNHDA, CDR2 SQIVND (reference sequence). The CDR3 runs 12 residues. The CDR3 nucleotides read TGTGCCAGTAGTGTCGACAGTTCCGAGCAGTACTTC. This translates into CASSVDSSEQYF.

This clonotype was counted many times. This sequence joins TRBV7-2 and TRBJ2-5, with D tentatively TRBD2 (6 bases). The CDR3 spans 14 residues. CDR1 is SGHTA, CDR2 FQGNSA, per germline. The V end lost 5 bases, the J end lost 4 bases, and 14 bases lay between the germline ends. The CDR3 DNA sequence: TGTGCCAGCAGCACTGGGGGGTTGAGAGAGACCCAGTACTTC. Amino acid sequence: CASSTGGLRETQYF.

CDR3 sequence: CASSPGTSRSYEQYF. DNA for the CDR3: TGTGCCAGCAGCCCTGGGACTAGCAGATCCTACGAGCAGTACTTC. The V and J genes are TRBV7-2 and TRBJ2-7; TRBD2 matches at 9 bases. The germline gives CDR1 SGHTA, CDR2 FQGNSA. V was clipped by 5 bases and J by 1 base; unmatched bases: 6. The length of the CDR3 is 15 residues.

This clonotype showed up many times. The chain joins TRBV28 to TRBJ1-4, with D tentatively TRBD1 (5 bases). The ends were cut back, 3 bases at V and 7 bases at J, with 12 bases in the middle. The CDR3 is 14 amino acids. Germline V gene data show CDR1 as MDHEN and CDR2 as SYDVKM. The CDR3 reads CASSLGGTVEKLFF. The CDR3 nucleotides are TGTGCCAGCAGTTTGGGGGGGACGGTTGAAAAACTGTTTTTT.

At least ten counts were recorded for this clonotype. This chain uses TRBV27 with TRBJ1-2; TRBD1 agrees at 10 bases. The CDR3 has 14 amino acids. J lost 8 bases, V lost 3 bases, and 6 bases had no gene match. Germline V CDR1 and CDR2: MNHEY, SMNVEV (reference sequence). CDR3 sequence reads: CASSFRQGAFGYTF. CDR3 in DNA: TGTGCCAGCAGTTTCCGACAGGGGGCTTTCGGCTACACCTTC.

This clonotype has ten or more counts. V usage is TRBV15 and J usage is TRBJ2-5; D is unresolved. Germline CDR1 and CDR2: LNHNV and YYDKDF (reference sequence). V was shortened by 3 bases and J by 0 bases, with 8 bases between the two germline ends. The CDR3 length is 14 residues. The CDR3 nucleotides are TGTGCCACCAGCAGGGGGTGGGACCAAGAGACCCAGTACTTC. Its translation: CATSRGWDQETQYF. The entire variable domain, with the rest obtained from reference TRBV15 and TRBJ2-5, is as follows: DAMVIQNPRYQVTQFGKPVTLSCSQTLNHNVMYWYQQKSSQAPKLLFHYYDKDFNNEADTPDNFQSRRPNTSFCFLDIRSPGLGDTAMYLCATSRGWDQETQYFGPGTRLLVL.

This clonotype was seen many times. J is TRBJ2-1 and V is TRBV6-6; 8 positions match TRBD1. Germline-derived CDR1 and CDR2 are MNHNY and SVGAGI (reference sequence). V lost 0 bases to trimming and J lost 7 bases; unmatched junction nucleotides: 11. The CDR3 loop spans 17 amino acids. The CDR3 here is CASSYSSWQGARNEQFF. CDR3 DNA: TGTGCCAGCAGTTACTCATCCTGGCAGGGGGCGCGAAATGAGCAGTTCTTC.

This clonotype was observed at least ten times. This chain connects TRBV12-3 or TRBV12-4 to TRBJ1-2; TRBD1 might be the D (5 bases). Trimming took 6 bases from V and 6 from J, leaving 11 bases between them. The CDR3 covers 12 residues. The CDR3 here is CASSRDADGYTF. CDR3 in DNA: TGTGCCAGCAGCCGGGACGCAGATGGCTACACCTTC.

This clonotype has ten or more counts. This rearrangement joins TRBV2 to TRBJ1-2, with a possible D match to TRBD1 (6 bases). Germline CDR1 SNHLY, CDR2 FYNNEI. This CDR3 comprises 14 residues. V was shortened by 0 bases and J by 2 bases, with 7 bases between the two germline ends. Written as DNA, the CDR3 is TGTGCCAGCAGTGAAGCGGGGGGCAACTATGGCTACACCTTC. Residues: CASSEAGGNYGYTF.

The chain combines TRBV6-2 or TRBV6-3 with TRBJ2-4; D tentatively reads TRBD1 or TRBD2 (5 bases each). The CDR3 is made up of 17 amino acids. Deletions cut 5 bases from V and 0 bases from J, with 17 bases between. Germline assignment: CDR1 MNHEY and CDR2 SVGEGT. This CDR3 reads CASSDSRDVLAKNIQYF. CDR3 DNA sequence: TGTGCCAGCAGTGATAGTCGGGACGTACTAGCCAAAAACATTCAGTACTTC.

At least ten counts were recorded for this clonotype. This sequence joins TRBV11-2 and TRBJ2-7; D possibly corresponds to TRBD1 (5 bases). The CDR3 is 14 residues long. Germline loops: CDR1 SGHAT, CDR2 FQNNGV. V was clipped by 1 base and J by 5 bases, with 12 bases between them. The CDR3 is CASSLGAGIHEQYF. CDR3 DNA sequence: TGTGCCAGCAGCTTAGGTGCAGGGATCCACGAGCAGTACTTC.

This clonotype was seen ten or more times. The V call is TRBV5-1, the J call TRBJ1-5, with D possibly matching TRBD1 (5 bases). The germline CDR1 and CDR2 sequences are SGHRS and YFSETQ. V gave up 4 bases and J gave up 3 bases, with 14 bases separating them. The CDR3 sequence is 15 residues long. The CDR3 loop reads CASSPSAGNNQPQHF. In DNA, the CDR3 is TGCGCCAGCAGCCCCTCGGCAGGGAACAATCAGCCCCAGCATTTT.

This clonotype was seen many times. The chain recombines TRBV6-5 with TRBJ2-2; no definite D call. V was clipped by 1 base and J by 3 bases, with 0 bases between them. The CDR3 has 12 amino acids. Germline V gene lookup returns CDR1 MNHEY and CDR2 SVGAGI. CDR3 sequence: CASSYYTGELFF. CDR3 DNA: TGTGCCAGCAGTTACTACACCGGGGAGCTGTTTTTT.

This clonotype was seen ten or more times. The chain is built from TRBV7-2 and TRBJ1-1; D is ambiguous. CDR1 is SGHTA and CDR2 is FQGNSA in the germline V gene. Trimming removed 3 bases at V and 11 bases at J, with 13 bases between. This CDR3 is built from 12 residues. The CDR3 sequence is CASSLGGVYAFF. The DNA for the CDR3 is TGTGCCAGCAGCTTGGGAGGTGTGTATGCTTTCTTT.

For this clonotype: A much bigger clone sits one base away, suggesting this may be a read error. The CDR3 spells CASSLWGTGPYEQCF. The CDR3 coding sequence is TGTGCCAGCAGTTTATGGGGGACAGGGCCCTACGAGCAGTGCTTC. The rearrangement links TRBV28 to TRBJ2-7; TRBD1 matches at 9 bases. Germline CDR1 reads MDHEN; CDR2 reads SYDVKM. The CDR3 has 15 residues.

Many counts were recorded for this clonotype. The rearrangement links TRBV3-1 to TRBJ2-5; D possibly uses TRBD1 or TRBD2 (7 bases each). Trimming removed 4 bases at V and 4 bases at J, with 16 bases between. CDR1 LGHDT and CDR2 YNNKEL come from the germline V gene (reference sequence). The CDR3 is made up of 15 amino acids. The CDR3 sequence: CASSPGGEGLETQYF. The CDR3 DNA reads as TGTGCCAGCAGCCCAGGGGGGGAGGGTTTAGAGACCCAGTACTTC.

This clonotype was seen only a few times. Given a much more abundant clone one base away, this may be a read error. The chain joins TRBV3-1 to TRBJ2-7; D remains ambiguous. The CDR3 is made up of 12 amino acids. Per the germline V gene, CDR1 is LGHDT and CDR2 is YNNKEL (reference sequence). V lost 1 base to trimming and J lost 8 bases, with 9 bases between them. CDR3 sequence: CASSQGYYKQYF. The CDR3, as DNA: TGTGCCAGCAGCCAAGGCTATTACAAGCAGTACTTC.

This clonotype was recorded many times. The chain links TRBV18 to TRBJ2-5; 8 bases map to TRBD2. The CDR3 is 15 amino acids. The J segment lost 4 bases and the V segment lost 0 bases, leaving 4 bases of the junction unmatched. Germline V gene lookup returns CDR1 KGHSH and CDR2 LQKENI. As DNA, the CDR3 is TGTGCCAGCTCACCACCATCGGGAGGGCGAGAGACCCAGTACTTC. Protein: CASSPPSGGRETQYF.

The table lists this clonotype with a few counts. This chain connects TRBV5-1 to TRBJ2-7; TRBD2 matches 12 bases. Trimming cost V 5 bases and J 6 bases; bases outside gene matches: 6. Germline CDR1 reads SGHRS; CDR2 reads YFSETQ. The CDR3 loop spans 14 amino acids. CDR3 protein: CASRRLAGASEQYF. CDR3 nucleotides: TGCGCCAGCAGAAGACTAGCGGGAGCCTCCGAGCAGTACTTC. Looking up the rest from reference TRBV5-1 and TRBJ2-7 gives the full variable domain: KAGVTQTPRYLIKTRGQQVTLSCSPISGHRSVSWYQQTPGQGLQFLFEYFSETQRNKGNFPGRFSGRQFSNSRSEMNVSTLELGDSALYLCASRRLAGASEQYFGPGTRLTVT.

Many counts were recorded for this clonotype. The gene calls are TRBV6-2 or TRBV6-3 and TRBJ2-2; D is perhaps TRBD2 (6 bases). CDR3 length: 15 amino acids. CDR1 MNHEY and CDR2 SVGEGT come from the germline V gene. Between the trimmed V and J ends, which lost 0 bases and 6 bases, there was a span of 11 bases. The DNA of the CDR3 is TGTGCCAGCAGTTACTCAACGGGAGTGGCCGGGGAGCTGTTTTTT. It specifies CASSYSTGVAGELFF.

This clonotype appeared a few times. The chain carries TRBV16 and TRBJ1-1; possibly TRBD1 for D (6 bases). V gave up 4 bases and J gave up 1 base, with 22 bases separating them. CDR1 and CDR2 from the germline V gene are KGHSY and FQNENV. This CDR3 spans 18 amino acids. As DNA, the CDR3 is TGTGCCAGCAGCCCAATACTCCTGGACAGCTGGGGGAACACTGAAGCTTTCTTT. Translating it yields CASSPILLDSWGNTEAFF.

This clonotype was seen repeatedly, ten times or more. The chain carries TRBV20-1 and TRBJ2-3; D gene ambiguous. V lost 5 bases and J lost 7, with 19 bases in between. Germline-derived CDR1 and CDR2 are DFQATT and SNEGSKA (reference sequence). The CDR3 consists of 14 residues. CDR3 sequence reads: CSASVEFQKYTQYF. CDR3 DNA: TGCAGTGCTTCGGTGGAATTCCAGAAGTATACGCAGTATTTT.